These 6 T cell receptor beta chains were all obtained from the same sample, sequenced in a study of Ad26.COV2.S vaccination and SARS-CoV-2 variants. As to treatment: around 19 received Ad26.COV2.S at low or high dose, single or two shots; 5 received placebo; per-sample allocation not given. It was on day 63 after the first vaccine or placebo injection that samples were taken. Here immunoSEQ multiplex PCR was the method, and the copy in TCRdb shows in-frame clones only, minus some. Counted here are some 350,000 clones, 85% to 90% occurring once; the ten biggest clones make up around 5.5%. The source material was peripheral blood, sampled in a trial of Ad26.COV2.S vaccine versus placebo. These receptors all stem from a person between 18 and 65 years old who received the Ad26.COV2.S COVID-19 vaccine or a placebo.

The chain uses TRBV7-2 and TRBJ1-2, with 8 bases lining up with TRBD1. This CDR3 spans 17 amino acids. The junction had 14 bases not matched to a gene; V was cut back by 5 bases and J by 3 bases. Germline assignment: CDR1 SGHTA and CDR2 FQGNSA. The CDR3 loop is CASSPLPIQGGYYGYTF. The CDR3 DNA reads as TGTGCCAGCAGCCCACTACCCATACAGGGGGGATACTATGGCTACACCTTC.

This chain joins TRBV4-1 and TRBJ1-2, with 12 positions matching TRBD1. The germline V gene has CDR1 MGHRA and CDR2 YSYEKL. V dropped 1 base and J dropped 6; count of bases not matched to a gene: 9. CDR3 length equals 17 residues. Here the CDR3 DNA reads TGCGCCAGCAGCCAAGGGATCCCCCGGGACAGGGGGCATGGCTACACCTTC. Translated: CASSQGIPRDRGHGYTF.

The rearrangement links TRBV12-5 to TRBJ1-4, with D hard to call. In germline, CDR1 is LGHNT, CDR2 FRNRAP. Trimming pared 0 bases from V and 6 bases from J, leaving 14 bases between. The CDR3 has 16 amino acids. CDR3 in DNA: TGTGCTAGTGGTTTGGTCGGGTTCACGGCCCATGAAAAACTGTTTTTT. This translates into CASGLVGFTAHEKLFF.

J is TRBJ1-2 and V is TRBV12-3 or TRBV12-4; unclear D gene. Trimming took off 3 bases at V and 6 bases at J, with 11 bases between the two ends. The CDR3 covers 13 residues. The CDR3 is CASSFPGDDGYTF. The CDR3 coding sequence is TGTGCCAGCAGTTTCCCGGGTGATGATGGCTACACCTTC.

The rearrangement links TRBV4-3 to TRBJ1-2; 7 bases align to TRBD1. Germline V gene data show CDR1 as LGHNA and CDR2 as YSLEER. The CDR3 is 15 amino acids. Trimming at V came to 0 bases and at J to 0 bases, leaving 1 base not matched to a gene. The CDR3 sequence: CASSQERGPNYGYTF. As DNA, the CDR3 is TGCGCCAGCAGCCAAGAAAGGGGGCCTAACTATGGCTACACCTTC.

This rearrangement joins TRBV12-3 or TRBV12-4 to TRBJ1-2; D is ambiguous. V lost 10 bases, J lost 5 bases, and 8 bases lay in between. The length of the CDR3 is 10 residues. As DNA, the CDR3 is TGTGCCACCACCCGGTATGGCTACACCTTC. Translation gives CATTRYGYTF.